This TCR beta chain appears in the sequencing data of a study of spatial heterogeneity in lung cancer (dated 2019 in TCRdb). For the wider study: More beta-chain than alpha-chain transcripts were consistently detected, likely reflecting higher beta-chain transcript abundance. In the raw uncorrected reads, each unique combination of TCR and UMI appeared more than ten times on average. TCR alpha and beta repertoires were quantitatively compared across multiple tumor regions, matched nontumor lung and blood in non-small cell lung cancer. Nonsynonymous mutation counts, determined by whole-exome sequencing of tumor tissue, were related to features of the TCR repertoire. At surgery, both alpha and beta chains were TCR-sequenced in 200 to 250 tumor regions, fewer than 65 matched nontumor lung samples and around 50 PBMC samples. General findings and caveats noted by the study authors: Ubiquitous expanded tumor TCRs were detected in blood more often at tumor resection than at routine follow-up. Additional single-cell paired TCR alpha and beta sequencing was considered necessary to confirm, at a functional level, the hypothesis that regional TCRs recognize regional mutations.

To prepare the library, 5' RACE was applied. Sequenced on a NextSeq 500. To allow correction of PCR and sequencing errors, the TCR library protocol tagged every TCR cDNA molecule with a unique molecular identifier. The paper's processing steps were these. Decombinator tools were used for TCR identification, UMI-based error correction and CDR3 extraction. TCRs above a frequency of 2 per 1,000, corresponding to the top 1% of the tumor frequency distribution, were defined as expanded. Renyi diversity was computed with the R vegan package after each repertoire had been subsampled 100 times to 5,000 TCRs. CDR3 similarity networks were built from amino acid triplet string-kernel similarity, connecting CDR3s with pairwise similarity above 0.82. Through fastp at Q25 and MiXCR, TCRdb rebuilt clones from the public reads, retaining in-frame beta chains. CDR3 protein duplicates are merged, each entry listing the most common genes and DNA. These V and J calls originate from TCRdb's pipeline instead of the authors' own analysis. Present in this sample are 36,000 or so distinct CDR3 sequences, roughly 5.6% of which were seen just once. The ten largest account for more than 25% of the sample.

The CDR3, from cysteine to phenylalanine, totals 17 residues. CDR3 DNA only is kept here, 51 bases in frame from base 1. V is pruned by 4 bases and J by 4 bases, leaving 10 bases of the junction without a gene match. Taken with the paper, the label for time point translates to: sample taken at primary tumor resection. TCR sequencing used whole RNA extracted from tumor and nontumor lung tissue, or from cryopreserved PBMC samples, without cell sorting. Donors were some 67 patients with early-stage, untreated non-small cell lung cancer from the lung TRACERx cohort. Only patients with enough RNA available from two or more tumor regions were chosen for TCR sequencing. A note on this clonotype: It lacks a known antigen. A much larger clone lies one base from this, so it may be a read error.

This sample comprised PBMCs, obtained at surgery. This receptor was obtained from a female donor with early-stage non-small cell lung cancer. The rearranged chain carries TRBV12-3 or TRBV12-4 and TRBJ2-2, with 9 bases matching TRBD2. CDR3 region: CASSSLGLAMSTGELFF. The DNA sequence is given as TGTGCCAGCAGTTCCCTGGGACTAGCTATGAGCACCGGGGAGCTGTTTTTT.